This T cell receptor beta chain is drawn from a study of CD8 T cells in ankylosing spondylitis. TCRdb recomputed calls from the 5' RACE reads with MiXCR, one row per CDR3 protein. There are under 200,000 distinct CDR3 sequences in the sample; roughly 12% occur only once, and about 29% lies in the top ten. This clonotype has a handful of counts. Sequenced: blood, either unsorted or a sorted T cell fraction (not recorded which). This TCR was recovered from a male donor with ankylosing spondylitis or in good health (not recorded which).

CDR3 amino acids: CASSSGGLKGHGYTF. Written as DNA, the CDR3 is TGTGCCAGCAGCTCCGGGGGACTAAAAGGCCATGGCTACACCTTC. The V call is TRBV11-3, the J call TRBJ1-2; perhaps TRBD1 as D (5 bases). The CDR3 runs to 15 residues. Trimming shortened V by 4 bases and J by 6 bases, and 18 bases separated the two germline ends. The germline V gene encodes CDR1 SGHNT and CDR2 YENEEA.